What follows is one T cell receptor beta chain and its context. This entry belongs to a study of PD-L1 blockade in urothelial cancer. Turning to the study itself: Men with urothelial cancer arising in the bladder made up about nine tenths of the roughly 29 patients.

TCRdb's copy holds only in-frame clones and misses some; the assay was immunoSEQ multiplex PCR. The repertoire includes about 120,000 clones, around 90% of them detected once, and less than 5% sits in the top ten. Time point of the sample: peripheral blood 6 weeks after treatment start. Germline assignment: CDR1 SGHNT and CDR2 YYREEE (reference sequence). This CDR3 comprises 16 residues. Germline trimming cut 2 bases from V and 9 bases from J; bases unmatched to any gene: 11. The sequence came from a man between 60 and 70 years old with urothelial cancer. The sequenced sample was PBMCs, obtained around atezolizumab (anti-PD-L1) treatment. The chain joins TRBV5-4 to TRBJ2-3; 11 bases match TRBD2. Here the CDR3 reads CASSLSTSGAVRTQYF. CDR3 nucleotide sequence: TGTGCCAGCAGCTTATCGACTAGCGGGGCGGTTAGAACGCAGTATTTT.